The sequence of this T cell receptor beta chain was determined in a study of shared T cell receptors in the human thymus. Sequenced by immunoSEQ multiplex PCR; TCRdb stores in-frame clones only, minus some. This sample has approximately 730,000 clones, with 80% to 90% found just once. The sample also formed part of further work on human thymus T cells.

The source material was thymocytes. The origin of this receptor is a girl less than two years old with a congenital heart defect.

The CDR3 bases are TGTGCCAGCAGCGCAATCCCCGGGACAGGGTGTGCTTTCTTT. It translates to CASSAIPGTGCAFF. This chain connects TRBV7-2 to TRBJ1-1; 9 nucleotides agree with TRBD1. V was clipped by 5 bases and J by 11 bases; unmatched bases: 12. CDR3 length: 14 residues. Germline CDR1 and CDR2: SGHTA and FQGNSA.